This T cell receptor beta chain was identified during a study of cytomegalovirus exposure and HLA in healthy donors. Overall study results and limits: An analysis done earlier found most TCR beta V segments productive about 87% or about 30% of the time. The listing of 150 to 200 TCR beta chains classed them as cytomegalovirus-associated.

CDR3 size: 14 residues. The germline CDR1 and CDR2 sequences are SGHRS and YFSETQ. The V and J ends lost 1 base and 6 bases, in that order; junction bases with no gene match: 0. The primer mix had 60 Vbeta and 13 Jbeta primers. The protocol was immunoSEQ multiplex PCR, while the TCRdb copy is restricted to in-frame clones and leaves out a portion. The sample contains under 150,000 clones, 65% to 90% of which appear only once. As to this clone: Its specificity is unknown.

The TCR sequence derives from a girl aged 2 to 10 in good health and CMV-seronegative. The V and J genes are TRBV5-1 and TRBJ2-1, with 11 bases aligning to TRBD2. Specimen: PBMCs. The CDR3 region is CASSLTSGSNEQFF. The DNA of the CDR3 is TGCGCCAGCAGCTTGACTAGCGGGAGCAATGAGCAGTTCTTC.